This T cell receptor (beta chain) was sequenced in a study of blood T cell repertoires in COVID-19. From germline, CDR1 is KGHDR and CDR2 SFDVKD. CDR3 length: 13 residues. Trimming removed 4 bases from V and 5 bases from J, with 8 bases in between. Using immunoSEQ multiplex PCR, the repertoire was profiled, and TCRdb retains in-frame clones only, with some absent. The sample has about 110,000 clones; 70% to 90% are singletons. The specimen was peripheral blood. The sequence was collected from a human donor in a cohort sampled during active COVID-19. The chain employs TRBV24-1 and TRBJ1-5, with D possibly being TRBD1 (5 bases). The CDR3 DNA reads TGTGCCACCAGTGACCGGACACATCAGCCCCAGCATTTT. This sequence encodes CATSDRTHQPQHF.